This note documents a single T cell receptor (beta chain) sequence. The target antigen is unknown. This entry is derived from a study of cytomegalovirus exposure and HLA in healthy donors. The study's findings and limits: The later analysis indicated that the majority of CMV-associated TCR beta chains appeared HLA-restricted. The listing of roughly 160 TCR beta chains classed them as cytomegalovirus-associated.

Use of 60 Vbeta and 13 Jbeta primers characterized the PCR. Only in-frame clones appear in the TCRdb table, and some are missing; sequencing was by immunoSEQ multiplex PCR. The sample records more than 150,000 clones, 75% to 90% being singletons. The germline gives CDR1 ENHRY, CDR2 SYGVKD. V gave up 5 bases and J gave up 9 bases; unmatched junction bases: 10. The CDR3 is made up of 16 amino acids. This clonotype was sampled from a woman younger than 35 in good health and CMV-seronegative. Sequencing was done on a sample of PBMCs. This sequence joins TRBV10-3 and TRBJ2-1, with 13 bases identical to TRBD2. The CDR3 nucleotides are TGTGCCATCAGTCAAACTAGCGGGGGGGCCGGTAGTGAGCAGTTCTTC. This codes for CAISQTSGGAGSEQFF.